The clone carrying this TCR beta chain was counted between two and nine times. Its target is not known. This entry belongs to a study of T-cell reconstitution after alpha-beta-depleted transplantation in children. General study results and limits: Most T-cell counts and diversity one year after the transplant came from T cells that were newly produced. Diversity of TCRbeta at day 60 was high in some patients, arising from surviving recipient T cells and thymic progenitors. Reportedly, alpha-beta T cells present about two months post-transplant originated from several hundred expanded clones of graft origin.

Per the germline V gene, CDR1 is MNHEY and CDR2 is SVGEGT. The CDR3 runs to 16 residues. Trimming cost V 1 base and J 3 bases; bases outside gene matches: 7. Preparation of the TCRbeta library used unique molecular identifiers. TCRdb independently ran MiXCR on the PCR reads; one entry per CDR3 protein. The sample has hundreds of thousands of distinct CDR3 sequences, 16% seen once. V is TRBV6-2 or TRBV6-3 and J is TRBJ2-7, with TRBD1 identical over 9 bases. This clonotype originated in a boy under two years old who had a stem cell transplant for Wiskott-Aldrich syndrome, so the T cells may come from the graft donor. This material consisted of PBMCs, mostly from graft donor cells, taken 360 days after TCRalphabeta/CD19-depleted stem cell transplant. The CDR3 nucleotides read TGTGCCAGCAGTTACTTCGGGACAGGGAAGTACTACGAGCAGTACTTC. Its protein is CASSYFGTGKYYEQYF.